Listed below are T cell receptor beta chains from one sample, sequenced in a study of metastatic and nonmetastatic thyroid tumors. MiXCR re-clonotyped the PCR reads for TCRdb. In the table there are about 40,000 clones, around 17% of which are singletons. Source material: tumor tissue. The receptors were gathered from a female donor with papillary thyroid cancer or a benign thyroid nodule (not recorded which). Some clones in this sample may be carry-over from other donors' samples. The CDR3 runs from the conserved cysteine through the conserved F or W. Each record gives: V gene, clone size, J gene, D gene, CDR3 DNA, CDR3 protein. The D gene is left open where the match is weak. Clone size is stated in some rows and not others, as once, few, many or a class when expanded.

v_gene: TRBV28
abundance: few
j_gene: TRBJ2-7
d_gene: NA
CDR3nt: TGTGCCAGCACCCCTATCAGGGTGCTCTCTTACGAGCAGTACTTC
CDR3aa: CASTPIRVLSYEQYF

v_gene: TRBV5-8
abundance: NA
j_gene: TRBJ1-1
d_gene: NA
CDR3nt: TGTGCCAGCAGCCGGATTCTTCAGGGGAACACTGAAGCTTTCTTT
CDR3aa: CASSRILQGNTEAFF

v_gene: TRBV5-1
abundance: NA
j_gene: TRBJ2-1
d_gene: TRBD2
CDR3nt: TGCGCCAGCAGAAGAGCTAGCGGGAGGTCCAATGAGCAGTTCTTC
CDR3aa: CASRRASGRSNEQFF

v_gene: TRBV6-1
abundance: many
j_gene: TRBJ1-1
d_gene: TRBD1
CDR3nt: TGTGCCAGCCAGGGACAGGGGGAAACTGAAGCTTTCTTT
CDR3aa: CASQGQGETEAFF

v_gene: TRBV13
abundance: NA
j_gene: TRBJ2-5
d_gene: NA
CDR3nt: TGTGCCAGCAGCCCGCAACTAGGCGGTCAAGAGACCCAGTACTTC
CDR3aa: CASSPQLGGQETQYF

v_gene: TRBV27
abundance: few
j_gene: TRBJ2-1
d_gene: NA
CDR3nt: TGTGCCAGCAGTTTGAATAGAAGCAGCTACAATGAGCAGTTCTTC
CDR3aa: CASSLNRSSYNEQFF

v_gene: TRBV5-4
abundance: many
j_gene: TRBJ2-2
d_gene: TRBD1
CDR3nt: TGTGCCAGCAGCTTGGAGCCGGACAGGGCGGTCACCGGGGAGCTGTTTTTT
CDR3aa: CASSLEPDRAVTGELFF

v_gene: TRBV7-9
abundance: many
j_gene: TRBJ1-2
d_gene: NA
CDR3nt: TGTGCCAGCAGCTTAACTGGGGACTATGGCTACACCTTC
CDR3aa: CASSLTGDYGYTF

v_gene: TRBV5-1
abundance: NA
j_gene: TRBJ1-1
d_gene: NA
CDR3nt: TGCGCCAGCAGCTCGGAGTTTAACACTGAAGCTTTCTTT
CDR3aa: CASSSEFNTEAFF

v_gene: TRBV30
abundance: many
j_gene: TRBJ1-6
d_gene: NA
CDR3nt: TGTGCCTGGATTTCGCCGAGGAACGGGTATAATTCACCCCTCCACTTT
CDR3aa: CAWISPRNGYNSPLHF

v_gene: TRBV7-9
abundance: many
j_gene: TRBJ2-1
d_gene: NA
CDR3nt: TGTGCCAGCAGCCCCCGCCTGGACTACAATGAGCAGTTCTTC
CDR3aa: CASSPRLDYNEQFF

v_gene: TRBV3-1
abundance: many
j_gene: TRBJ2-7
d_gene: NA
CDR3nt: TGTGCCAGCAGCTTGCAGGGACCCTACGAGCAGTACTTC
CDR3aa: CASSLQGPYEQYF

v_gene: TRBV7-2
abundance: many
j_gene: TRBJ1-2
d_gene: NA
CDR3nt: TGTGCCAGCAGCTCCCGGGACCCTAGGTACCTTGGCTACACCTTC
CDR3aa: CASSSRDPRYLGYTF

v_gene: TRBV5-6
abundance: many
j_gene: TRBJ2-5
d_gene: NA
CDR3nt: TGTGCCAGCAGCTTGGCCGATGGTATAGAGACCCAGTACTTC
CDR3aa: CASSLADGIETQYF

v_gene: TRBV18
abundance: NA
j_gene: TRBJ2-3
d_gene: TRBD1
CDR3nt: TGTGCCAGCTCACCAGGGACAGGGGTAGCAGATACGCAGTATTTT
CDR3aa: CASSPGTGVADTQYF

v_gene: TRBV18
abundance: NA
j_gene: TRBJ2-2
d_gene: NA
CDR3nt: TGTGCCAGCTCGCCAGGACCCCGGGAGATCACCGGGGAGCTGTTTTTT
CDR3aa: CASSPGPREITGELFF

v_gene: TRBV15
abundance: many
j_gene: TRBJ1-2
d_gene: NA
CDR3nt: TGTGCCACCAGCAGAGATGTCGGCACCTCTGGGTATGGCTACACCTTC
CDR3aa: CATSRDVGTSGYGYTF

v_gene: TRBV4-1
abundance: many
j_gene: TRBJ2-3
d_gene: NA
CDR3nt: TGCGCCAGCGGTAAGACAGATACGCAGTATTTT
CDR3aa: CASGKTDTQYF

v_gene: TRBV6-1
abundance: many
j_gene: TRBJ1-1
d_gene: TRBD1
CDR3nt: TGTGCCAGCAGTAAGGGACAGGGTGGAGGGTACACTGAAGCTTTCTTT
CDR3aa: CASSKGQGGGYTEAFF

v_gene: TRBV20-1
abundance: NA
j_gene: TRBJ2-3
d_gene: TRBD2
CDR3nt: TGCAGTGCTTTACTAGCGGGAGACGGTACGCAGTATTTT
CDR3aa: CSALLAGDGTQYF

v_gene: TRBV12-3/TRBV12-4
abundance: many
j_gene: TRBJ2-5
d_gene: NA
CDR3nt: TGTGCCAGCAGTTTACCCGGGGCCCAAGAGACCCAGTACTTC
CDR3aa: CASSLPGAQETQYF

v_gene: TRBV19
abundance: many
j_gene: TRBJ1-1
d_gene: NA
CDR3nt: TGTGCCAGTAGTCGTAATGTCTGGAACGCTGAAGCTTTCTTT
CDR3aa: CASSRNVWNAEAFF

v_gene: TRBV27
abundance: many
j_gene: TRBJ2-7
d_gene: TRBD2
CDR3nt: TGTGCCAGCAGTCCCACTAGCGGGAGGTTCTACGAGCAGTACTTC
CDR3aa: CASSPTSGRFYEQYF

v_gene: TRBV6-1
abundance: few
j_gene: TRBJ1-3
d_gene: NA
CDR3nt: TGTGCCAGCGGTGACCAGGGACATGCCACTGGAAACACCATATATTTT
CDR3aa: CASGDQGHATGNTIYF

v_gene: TRBV5-5
abundance: many
j_gene: TRBJ2-5
d_gene: NA
CDR3nt: TGTGCCAGCAGTTTCGTGGTAGGGGAGATACAGACCCAGTACTTC
CDR3aa: CASSFVVGEIQTQYF

v_gene: TRBV27
abundance: NA
j_gene: TRBJ2-7
d_gene: TRBD1
CDR3nt: TGTGCCAGCAGTTCCGGACAGGCCCAGTACGAGCAGTACTTC
CDR3aa: CASSSGQAQYEQYF

v_gene: TRBV5-1
abundance: NA
j_gene: TRBJ2-2
d_gene: TRBD2
CDR3nt: TGCGCCAGCAGCTTACTAGCGGACACCGTGGAGCTGTTTTTT
CDR3aa: CASSLLADTVELFF

v_gene: TRBV18
abundance: many
j_gene: TRBJ2-7
d_gene: TRBD1
CDR3nt: TGTGCCAGCTCCCCCGGGACAGCCTCCTACGAGCAGTACTTC
CDR3aa: CASSPGTASYEQYF

v_gene: TRBV7-9
abundance: many
j_gene: TRBJ2-1
d_gene: NA
CDR3nt: TGTGCCAGCACCCCAGGAGGACACAATGAGCAGTTCTTC
CDR3aa: CASTPGGHNEQFF

v_gene: TRBV6-1
abundance: NA
j_gene: TRBJ1-1
d_gene: NA
CDR3nt: TGTGCCAGCAGTGTTCAGGGGAACACTGAAGCTTTCTTT
CDR3aa: CASSVQGNTEAFF

v_gene: TRBV20-1
abundance: many
j_gene: TRBJ2-4
d_gene: TRBD1
CDR3nt: TGCAGTGCTAGATCGGACAGGGCGTCGGCCAAAAACATTCAGTACTTC
CDR3aa: CSARSDRASAKNIQYF

v_gene: TRBV5-4
abundance: many
j_gene: TRBJ2-3
d_gene: NA
CDR3nt: TGTGCCAGCAGCTCCCCGGGGCTAGGTATGAATACGCAGTATTTT
CDR3aa: CASSSPGLGMNTQYF

v_gene: TRBV5-1
abundance: NA
j_gene: TRBJ2-1
d_gene: TRBD1
CDR3nt: TGCGCCAGCAGGGGGGAACAGGGGGAAGGTGAGCAGTTCTTC
CDR3aa: CASRGEQGEGEQFF

v_gene: TRBV2
abundance: many
j_gene: TRBJ2-5
d_gene: TRBD2
CDR3nt: TGTGCCAGCAGTGAAGACGGGAGGGCCCAAGAGACCCAGTACTTC
CDR3aa: CASSEDGRAQETQYF

v_gene: TRBV20-1
abundance: NA
j_gene: TRBJ2-1
d_gene: NA
CDR3nt: TGCAGTGCTAACCCGGACGGCCCGCTTTTTGTTGAGCAGTTCTTC
CDR3aa: CSANPDGPLFVEQFF

v_gene: TRBV28
abundance: few
j_gene: TRBJ1-5
d_gene: NA
CDR3nt: TGTGCCAGCAGTTTTACCAGGGGTAGCAATCAGCCCCAGCATTTT
CDR3aa: CASSFTRGSNQPQHF

v_gene: TRBV20-1
abundance: NA
j_gene: TRBJ1-2
d_gene: TRBD1
CDR3nt: TGCAGTGCTACACCGACAGGGACGACTAGTGGCTACACCTTC
CDR3aa: CSATPTGTTSGYTF

v_gene: TRBV6-5
abundance: many
j_gene: TRBJ2-1
d_gene: TRBD2
CDR3nt: TGTGCCAGCAGTACTGGCCTAGCGGGAGGTCGGACCTACAATGAGCAGTTCTTC
CDR3aa: CASSTGLAGGRTYNEQFF

v_gene: TRBV15
abundance: many
j_gene: TRBJ2-7
d_gene: NA
CDR3nt: TGTGCCACCAGCAGAGATTTCCCAGGGTCCTACGAGCAGTACTTC
CDR3aa: CATSRDFPGSYEQYF

v_gene: TRBV3-1
abundance: many
j_gene: TRBJ1-4
d_gene: NA
CDR3nt: TGTGCCAGCAGTCACAGGGACATCCGTGAAAAACTGTTTTTT
CDR3aa: CASSHRDIREKLFF

v_gene: TRBV20-1
abundance: NA
j_gene: TRBJ2-7
d_gene: NA
CDR3nt: TGCATTGCTAGGAAGGCTGTCAACTCCTACGAGCAGTACTTC
CDR3aa: CIARKAVNSYEQYF

v_gene: TRBV27
abundance: few
j_gene: TRBJ2-7
d_gene: TRBD2
CDR3nt: TGTGCCAGCAGACGACTAGCGGACATCTCCTACGAGCAGTACTTC
CDR3aa: CASRRLADISYEQYF

v_gene: TRBV18
abundance: many
j_gene: TRBJ2-3
d_gene: NA
CDR3nt: TGTGCCAGCTCACCGAACACAGATACGCAGTATTTT
CDR3aa: CASSPNTDTQYF

v_gene: TRBV20-1
abundance: many
j_gene: TRBJ1-2
d_gene: NA
CDR3nt: TGCAGTGCTAGAGACGCGGGGAACCCCTATGGCTACACCTTC
CDR3aa: CSARDAGNPYGYTF

v_gene: TRBV6-6
abundance: many
j_gene: TRBJ2-4
d_gene: TRBD1
CDR3nt: TGTGCCAGCAGTTACGGGACAGGAAGCTTTCCCAACATTCAGTACTTC
CDR3aa: CASSYGTGSFPNIQYF

v_gene: TRBV28
abundance: few
j_gene: TRBJ2-7
d_gene: NA
CDR3nt: TGTGCCAGCAGTTCGCCTGCCAGGGTGGATCAGTACTTC
CDR3aa: CASSSPARVDQYF

v_gene: TRBV5-1
abundance: many
j_gene: TRBJ2-3
d_gene: NA
CDR3nt: TGCGCCAGCAGACTACGTCCCAGCACAGATACGCAGTATTTT
CDR3aa: CASRLRPSTDTQYF

v_gene: TRBV4-1
abundance: many
j_gene: TRBJ1-2
d_gene: TRBD1
CDR3nt: TGCGCCAGCAGCCCCAGAATCGGGACAGGGCGGACTGTCTATGGCTACACCTTC
CDR3aa: CASSPRIGTGRTVYGYTF

v_gene: TRBV4-1
abundance: NA
j_gene: TRBJ1-6
d_gene: NA
CDR3nt: TGCGCCAGCAGCCAAGGTGTCTCACCCCTCCACTTT
CDR3aa: CASSQGVSPLHF

v_gene: TRBV30
abundance: many
j_gene: TRBJ1-5
d_gene: TRBD1
CDR3nt: TGTGCCTGGAGTGCAGGGGGAAATCAGCCCCAGCATTTT
CDR3aa: CAWSAGGNQPQHF

v_gene: TRBV7-3
abundance: many
j_gene: TRBJ1-2
d_gene: NA
CDR3nt: TGTGCCAGCAGCTTCGGACGGAGTTATGGCTACACCTTC
CDR3aa: CASSFGRSYGYTF

v_gene: TRBV10-3
abundance: many
j_gene: TRBJ1-1
d_gene: NA
CDR3nt: TGTGCCATCAGTGCCCATCAGGGGTTTGCTTTCTTT
CDR3aa: CAISAHQGFAFF

v_gene: TRBV4-1
abundance: medium-sized
j_gene: TRBJ2-2
d_gene: NA
CDR3nt: TGCGCCAGCAGCCAAGATATAACTAGCACGCACACCGGGGAGCTGTTTTTT
CDR3aa: CASSQDITSTHTGELFF

v_gene: TRBV10-1
abundance: many
j_gene: TRBJ2-7
d_gene: NA
CDR3nt: TGCGCCAGCAGCTCCGGAGGGGGTTCCTACGAGCAGTACTTC
CDR3aa: CASSSGGGSYEQYF

v_gene: TRBV6-1
abundance: few
j_gene: TRBJ1-2
d_gene: NA
CDR3nt: TGTGCCAGCATTTCCAGCCCTGGTTATGGCTACACCTTC
CDR3aa: CASISSPGYGYTF